This T cell receptor (beta chain) was identified during a study of radiotherapy plus CTLA-4 blockade in lung cancer. At the level of the study: Objective responses were recorded in about 17% of patients, with disease control recorded in 25% to 40%. Study-level results: Blood-borne expansion of tumor-derived TCR clones followed radiotherapy plus ipilimumab.

The study gave focal radiation plus ipilimumab CTLA-4 blockade to patients with chemo-refractory metastatic non-small-cell lung cancer. As concerns this clone: No antigen is known for it.

The CDR3 is 17 residues long. The germline CDR1 and CDR2 sequences are SGHDN and FVKESK. Trimming removed 0 bases at V and 2 bases at J, with 14 bases between. Sequenced by immunoSEQ multiplex PCR; TCRdb stores in-frame clones only, minus some. The top ten clones hold over 25% of a sample with some 12,000 clones, about 86% of them seen once. Source: peripheral blood, taken from a patient treated with radiotherapy plus ipilimumab. The V gene is TRBV14, the J gene TRBJ2-4, with D unclear. The sequence was collected from a human donor with non-small cell lung cancer that progressed on radiotherapy plus ipilimumab. This CDR3 is CASSQDSPELPKNIQYF. The CDR3 nucleotides read TGTGCCAGCAGCCAAGATTCCCCCGAATTACCCAAAAACATTCAGTACTTC.